The following is a T cell receptor (beta chain) sequence with its context. The antigen is unknown. Here immunoSEQ multiplex PCR was the method, and the copy in TCRdb shows in-frame clones only, minus some. The profile shows 110,000 to 150,000 clones, 80% to 95% of them singletons. With V trimmed by 6 bases and J by 4 bases, 7 bases remained unmatched. The CDR3 has 14 amino acids. Looked up from germline, CDR1 is SNHLY and CDR2 is FYNNEI. The data were taken from a study of CD4+ T cells in melanoma. Findings of the study overall: CD8+ T cell, macrophage and B cell function reportedly correlated with neoantigen-specific CD4+ T cells. Diverse differentiation states were reported for melanoma neoantigen-specific CD4+ T cells.

The gene calls are TRBV2 and TRBJ1-2, with 8 bases that match TRBD1. The receptor's source is a human donor with melanoma. This chain's CDR3 is CASSERTGSYGYTF. The CDR3, as DNA: TGTGCCAGCAGCGAGAGGACAGGGTCCTATGGCTACACCTTC.